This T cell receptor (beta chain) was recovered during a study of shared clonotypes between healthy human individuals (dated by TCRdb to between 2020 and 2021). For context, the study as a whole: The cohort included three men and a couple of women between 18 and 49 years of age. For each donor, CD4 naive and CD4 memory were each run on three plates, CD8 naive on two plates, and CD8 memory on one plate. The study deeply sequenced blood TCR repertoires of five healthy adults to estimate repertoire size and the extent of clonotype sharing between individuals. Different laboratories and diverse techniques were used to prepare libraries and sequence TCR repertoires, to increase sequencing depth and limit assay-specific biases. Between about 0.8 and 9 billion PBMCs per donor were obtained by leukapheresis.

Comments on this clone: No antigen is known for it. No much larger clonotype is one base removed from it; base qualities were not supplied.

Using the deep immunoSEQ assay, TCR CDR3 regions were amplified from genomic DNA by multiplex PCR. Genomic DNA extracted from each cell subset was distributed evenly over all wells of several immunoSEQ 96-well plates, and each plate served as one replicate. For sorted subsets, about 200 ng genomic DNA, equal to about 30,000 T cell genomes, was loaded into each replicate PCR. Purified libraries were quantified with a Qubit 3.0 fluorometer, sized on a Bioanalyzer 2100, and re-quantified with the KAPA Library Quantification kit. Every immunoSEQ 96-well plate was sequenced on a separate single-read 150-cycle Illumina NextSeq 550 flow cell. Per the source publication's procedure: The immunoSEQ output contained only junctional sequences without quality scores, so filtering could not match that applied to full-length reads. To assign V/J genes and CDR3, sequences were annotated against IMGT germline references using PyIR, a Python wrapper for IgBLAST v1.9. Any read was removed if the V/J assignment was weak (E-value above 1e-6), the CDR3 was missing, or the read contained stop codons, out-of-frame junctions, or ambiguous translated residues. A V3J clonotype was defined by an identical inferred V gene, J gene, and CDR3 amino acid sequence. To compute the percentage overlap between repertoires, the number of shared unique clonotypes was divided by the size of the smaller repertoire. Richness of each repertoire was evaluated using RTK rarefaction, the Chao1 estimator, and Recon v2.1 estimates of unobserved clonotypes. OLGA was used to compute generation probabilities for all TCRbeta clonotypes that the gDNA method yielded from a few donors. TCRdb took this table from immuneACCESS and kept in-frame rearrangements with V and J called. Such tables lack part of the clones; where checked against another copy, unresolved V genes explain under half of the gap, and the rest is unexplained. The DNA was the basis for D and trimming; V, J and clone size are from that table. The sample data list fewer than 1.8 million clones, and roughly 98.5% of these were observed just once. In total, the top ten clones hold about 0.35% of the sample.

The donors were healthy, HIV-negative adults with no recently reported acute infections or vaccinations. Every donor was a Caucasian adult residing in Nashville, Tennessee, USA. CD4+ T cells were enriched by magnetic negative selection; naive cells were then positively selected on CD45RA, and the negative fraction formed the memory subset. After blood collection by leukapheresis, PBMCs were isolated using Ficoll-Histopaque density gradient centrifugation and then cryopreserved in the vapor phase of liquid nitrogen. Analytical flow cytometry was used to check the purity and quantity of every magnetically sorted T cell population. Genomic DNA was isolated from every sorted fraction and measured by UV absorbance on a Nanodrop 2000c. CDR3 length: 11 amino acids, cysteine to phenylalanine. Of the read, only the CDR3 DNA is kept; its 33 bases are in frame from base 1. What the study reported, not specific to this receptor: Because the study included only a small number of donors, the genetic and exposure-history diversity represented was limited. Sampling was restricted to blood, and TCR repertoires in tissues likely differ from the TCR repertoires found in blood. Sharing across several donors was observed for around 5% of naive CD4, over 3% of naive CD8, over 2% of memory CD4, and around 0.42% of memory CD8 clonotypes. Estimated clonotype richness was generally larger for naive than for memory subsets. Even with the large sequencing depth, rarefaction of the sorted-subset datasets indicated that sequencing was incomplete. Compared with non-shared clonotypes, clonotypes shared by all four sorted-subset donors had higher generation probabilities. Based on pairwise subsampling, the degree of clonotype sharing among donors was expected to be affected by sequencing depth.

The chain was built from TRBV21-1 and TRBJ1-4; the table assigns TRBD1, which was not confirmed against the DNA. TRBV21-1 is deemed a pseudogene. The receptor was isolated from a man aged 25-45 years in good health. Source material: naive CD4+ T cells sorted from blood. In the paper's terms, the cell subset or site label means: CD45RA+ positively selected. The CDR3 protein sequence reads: CASSKTEKLFF. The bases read TGTGCCAGCAGCAAAACAGAAAAACTGTTTTTT.